This TCR beta chain is from a study of cytomegalovirus exposure and HLA in healthy donors. The primer mix had 60 Vbeta and 13 Jbeta primers. Assay: immunoSEQ multiplex PCR; the TCRdb copy retains only in-frame clones and omits some. The data contain some 120,000 clones, roughly 63% of them singletons. This CDR3 spans 19 amino acids. The receptor comes from a man aged 30-40 years in good health and CMV-seropositive. The chain carries TRBV21-1 and TRBJ1-2; the DNA was not used to check the table's D call, TRBD1. TRBV21-1 is a pseudogene segment. Sequenced sample: PBMCs. CDR3 residues: CASTNGGRDNETPIGGYTF. The CDR3 coding sequence is TGTGCCAGCACCAACGGAGGACGGGACAACGAAACCCCTATCGGTGGCTACACCTTC.